The T cell receptor (beta chain) described here comes from a study of blood T cell repertoires in COVID-19. Study at large: The origin of the acute and convalescent COVID-19 samples was the United States, Italy and Spain.

Original processing notes: Nucleated cell counts were estimated from reference gene primer amplification. The method was immunoSEQ multiplex PCR; TCRdb's version includes in-frame clones alone and lacks a portion of them. V, J and clone size are taken as reported in that table, and D and trimming were inferred from the DNA itself. The sample holds approximately 220,000 clones, over 70% seen once. The sample taken for sequencing was peripheral blood. The receptor comes from a woman older than 75 with acute or convalescent COVID-19.

CDR3 nucleotide sequence: TGTGCCAGCAGTCCCCTAGCGGGAGGGACCTACAATGAGCAGTTCTTC. This codes for CASSPLAGGTYNEQFF. This chain uses TRBV28 with TRBJ2-1; 12 bases match TRBD2. The CDR3 has 16 residues. V gave up 5 bases and J gave up 2 bases; unmatched junction bases: 4. Germline CDR1 and CDR2: MDHEN and SYDVKM.